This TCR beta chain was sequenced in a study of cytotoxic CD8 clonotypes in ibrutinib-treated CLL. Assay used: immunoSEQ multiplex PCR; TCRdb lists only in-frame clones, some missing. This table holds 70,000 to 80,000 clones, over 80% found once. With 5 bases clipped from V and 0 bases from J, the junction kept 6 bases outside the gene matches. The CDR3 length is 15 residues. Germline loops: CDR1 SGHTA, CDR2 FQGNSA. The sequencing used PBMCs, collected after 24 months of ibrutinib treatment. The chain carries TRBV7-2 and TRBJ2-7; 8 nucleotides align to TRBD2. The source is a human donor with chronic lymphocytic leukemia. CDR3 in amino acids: CASSRSSGSSYEQYF. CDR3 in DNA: TGTGCCAGCAGCCGATCAAGCGGGAGCTCCTACGAGCAGTACTTC.